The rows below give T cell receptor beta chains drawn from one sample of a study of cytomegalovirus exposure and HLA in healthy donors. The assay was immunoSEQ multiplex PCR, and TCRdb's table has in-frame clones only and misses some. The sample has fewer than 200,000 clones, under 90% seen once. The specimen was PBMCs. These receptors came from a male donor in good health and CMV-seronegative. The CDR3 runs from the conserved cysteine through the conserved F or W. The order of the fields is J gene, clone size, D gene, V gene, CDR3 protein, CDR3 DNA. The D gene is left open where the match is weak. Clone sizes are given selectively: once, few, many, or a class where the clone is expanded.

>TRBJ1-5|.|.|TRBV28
CASSLADGNQPQHF
TGTGCCAGCAGTTTGGCGGATGGGAATCAGCCCCAGCATTTT
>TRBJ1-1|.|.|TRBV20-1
CSAPGNTEAFF
TGCAGTGCTCCCGGGAACACTGAAGCTTTCTTT
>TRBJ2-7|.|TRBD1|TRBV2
CASRDRGYEQYF
TGTGCCAGCAGGGACAGGGGGTACGAGCAGTACTTC
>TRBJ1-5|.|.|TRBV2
CASMEGSTLNQPQHF
TGTGCCAGCATGGAGGGGTCCACCCTTAATCAGCCCCAGCATTTT
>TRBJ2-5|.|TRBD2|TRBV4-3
CASSQDAAGGYQETQYF
TGCGCCAGCAGCCAAGATGCGGCGGGGGGGTACCAAGAGACCCAGTACTTC
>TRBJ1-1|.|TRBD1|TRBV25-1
CASRAFTGQLNTEAFF
TGTGCCAGCAGAGCTTTCACGGGACAGTTGAACACTGAAGCTTTCTTT
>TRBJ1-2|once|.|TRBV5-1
CASRKEVGYTF
TGCGCCAGCAGGAAGGAGGTGGGCTACACCTTC
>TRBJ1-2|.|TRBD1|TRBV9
CASSAGQGPNYGYTF
TGTGCCAGCAGCGCGGGACAGGGGCCAAACTATGGCTACACCTTC
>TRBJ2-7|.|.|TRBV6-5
CASSVGTKYEQYF
TGTGCCAGCAGTGTGGGGACAAAGTACGAGCAGTACTTC
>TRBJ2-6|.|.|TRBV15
CATSRDLIGTLSGANVLTF
TGTGCCACCAGCAGAGATCTCATCGGGACACTCTCTGGGGCCAACGTCCTGACTTTC
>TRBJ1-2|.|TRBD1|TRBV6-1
CASSADRVYGYTF
TGTGCCAGCAGTGCGGACAGGGTCTATGGCTACACCTTC
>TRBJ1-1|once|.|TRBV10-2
CASHPPQTSNTEAFF
TGCGCCAGCCATCCCCCCCAGACATCGAACACTGAAGCTTTCTTT
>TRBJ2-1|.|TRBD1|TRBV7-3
CASSPWGTDYNEQFF
TGTGCCAGCAGCCCGTGGGGGACAGATTACAATGAGCAGTTCTTC
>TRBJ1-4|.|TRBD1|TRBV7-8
CASSRTGVSNEKLFF
TGTGCCAGCAGCCGAACAGGGGTTTCGAATGAAAAACTGTTTTTT
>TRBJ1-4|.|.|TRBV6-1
CASQNTGSSNEKLFF
TGTGCCAGCCAAAATACAGGTTCTTCTAATGAAAAACTGTTTTTT
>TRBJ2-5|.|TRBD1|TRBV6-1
CASRETGKRETQYF
TGTGCCAGCAGGGAGACAGGGAAGAGGGAGACCCAGTACTTC
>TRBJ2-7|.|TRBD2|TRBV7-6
CASSSGTTPYEQYF
TGTGCCAGCAGTTCCGGGACTACTCCCTACGAGCAGTACTTC
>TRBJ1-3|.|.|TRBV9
CASSVLGGADTIYF
TGTGCCAGCAGCGTTTTGGGGGGTGCGGACACCATATATTTT
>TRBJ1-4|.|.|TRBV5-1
CASSSQGPVNEKLFF
TGCGCCAGCAGCTCTCAGGGGCCGGTTAATGAAAAACTGTTTTTT
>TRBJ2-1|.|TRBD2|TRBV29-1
CSVHTTSGSSYNEQFF
TGCAGCGTTCATACTACTAGCGGGAGCTCCTACAATGAGCAGTTCTTC
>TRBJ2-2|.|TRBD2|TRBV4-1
CASSQVDLGLAYGELFF
TGCGCCAGCAGCCAAGTGGACCTCGGACTAGCGTACGGGGAGCTGTTTTTT
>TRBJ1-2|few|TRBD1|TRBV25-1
CAVTTGDGGYTF
TGTGCCGTAACTACAGGGGATGGCGGCTACACCTTC
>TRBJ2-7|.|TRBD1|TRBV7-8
CASSLVATGAIRHEQYF
TGTGCCAGCAGCTTAGTGGCGACAGGGGCAATCCGTCACGAGCAGTACTTC
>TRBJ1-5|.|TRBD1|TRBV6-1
CASSEGTGGGQPQHF
TGTGCCAGCAGTGAAGGGACAGGGGGCGGTCAGCCCCAGCATTTT
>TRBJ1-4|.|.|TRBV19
CASATEATNEKLFF
TGTGCCAGTGCGACTGAAGCAACTAATGAAAAACTGTTTTTT
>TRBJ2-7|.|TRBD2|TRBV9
CASSQHGLAGELTYEQYF
TGTGCCAGCAGCCAACACGGACTAGCGGGGGAACTAACCTACGAGCAGTACTTC
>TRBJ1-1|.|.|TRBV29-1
CSVPTTAKNTEAFF
TGCAGCGTTCCCACGACAGCTAAGAACACTGAAGCTTTCTTT
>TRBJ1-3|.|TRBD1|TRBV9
CASSVRTGLGNTIYF
TGTGCCAGCAGCGTACGGACAGGGCTAGGAAACACCATATATTTT
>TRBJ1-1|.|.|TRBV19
CASSMVPRAPPNTEAFF
TGTGCCAGTAGTATGGTTCCGCGGGCCCCACCGAACACTGAAGCTTTCTTT
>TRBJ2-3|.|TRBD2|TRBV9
CASSGGLAGGSTDTQYF
TGTGCCAGCAGCGGAGGACTAGCGGGAGGGAGCACAGATACGCAGTATTTT
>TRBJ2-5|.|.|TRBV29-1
CSVEILAGETQYF
TGCAGCGTTGAGATTCTTGCGGGGGAGACCCAGTACTTC
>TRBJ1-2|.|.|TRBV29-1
CSVVPRAGFYGYTF
TGCAGCGTTGTCCCCAGGGCTGGGTTCTATGGCTACACCTTC
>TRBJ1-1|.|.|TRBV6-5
CASSYSGLNTEAFF
TGTGCCAGCAGTTACTCGGGCCTTAACACTGAAGCTTTCTTT